The following is a T cell receptor (beta chain) sequence with its context. No antigen is known for it. No base qualities exist here, and no much larger clone lies one base off it. The germline V gene provides CDR1 KGHSH and CDR2 LQKENI. The cysteine opens and the phenylalanine closes a CDR3 of 16 amino acids. Only the CDR3 DNA is retained, 48 bases long and in frame from the first base. The V and J ends are trimmed by 5 bases and 2 bases, leaving 15 bases between them. The sample belongs to a study of shared clonotypes between healthy human individuals (TCRdb year 2020). Regarding the study in general: Three men and two women, aged 18 to 49 years, made up the cohort. Different laboratories and diverse techniques were used to prepare libraries and sequence TCR repertoires, to increase sequencing depth and limit assay-specific biases. Between about 0.8 and 9 billion PBMCs per donor were obtained by leukapheresis. For each donor, CD4 naive and CD4 memory were each given three plates, CD8 naive was given two plates, and CD8 memory was given one plate. To estimate repertoire size and how much clonotype sharing occurs between individuals, the study deeply sequenced the blood TCR repertoires of several healthy adults. Here is what the overall study found, with its caveats: Pairwise subsampling led to the expectation that sequencing depth would affect the degree of clonotype sharing among donors. Because the study included only a small number of donors, the genetic and exposure-history diversity represented was limited. Larger estimated clonotype richness was generally found for naive subsets than for memory subsets. Rarefaction of sorted-subset datasets indicated incomplete sequencing despite the large sequencing depth. Compared with non-shared clonotypes, clonotypes shared by all four sorted-subset donors had higher generation probabilities. Sampling was restricted to blood, and TCR repertoires in tissues likely differ from the TCR repertoires found in blood. Sharing across a few donors was observed for about 5% of naive CD4, 3.5% of naive CD8, over 2% of memory CD4, and around 0.42% of memory CD8 clonotypes.

TCR CDR3 regions were amplified from genomic DNA by multiplex PCR using the deep immunoSEQ assay. For each cell subset, the extracted genomic DNA was distributed evenly across all wells of several immunoSEQ 96-well plates, and each plate served as one replicate. Each replicate PCR for sorted subsets received around 200 ng genomic DNA, equal to 28,000 or so T cell genomes. Purified libraries were quantified with a Qubit 3.0 fluorometer, sized on a Bioanalyzer 2100, and re-quantified with the KAPA Library Quantification kit. A separate single-read 150-cycle Illumina NextSeq 550 flow cell was used to sequence each immunoSEQ 96-well plate. From the authors' description of their analysis: Because the immunoSEQ output held only junctional sequences and lacked quality scores, the filtering could not match the filtering applied to full-length reads. Sequences were annotated with PyIR, a Python wrapper for IgBLAST v1.9, and V/J genes and CDR3 were assigned using IMGT germline references. Any read was removed if the V/J assignment was weak (E-value above 1e-6), the CDR3 was missing, or the read contained stop codons, out-of-frame junctions, or ambiguous translated residues. V3J clonotypes were defined by identical inferred V gene, J gene, and CDR3 amino acid sequence. Percentage overlap between repertoires was computed as shared unique clonotypes divided by the size of the smaller repertoire. Repertoire richness was assessed with RTK rarefaction, the Chao1 estimator, and Recon v2.1 estimates of unobserved clonotypes. Generation probabilities for all TCRbeta clonotypes obtained by the gDNA method from four donors were computed using OLGA. The source is immuneACCESS, and TCRdb retained only in-frame sequences with V and J called. Part of the clones is not carried over; for the studies checked, unresolved V genes explain less than half of this, and the remainder is unexplained. Clone size and V and J calls were adopted from that table, with D and trimming inferred from the DNA. The sample table holds approximately 1.5 million clones, of which 98% were seen once. The ten largest account for 0.3% to 0.45% of the sample.

Healthy HIV-negative adults with no recently reported acute infections or vaccinations were included as donors. All donors were Caucasian adults living in Nashville, Tennessee, USA. Magnetic negative selection was used to enrich CD4+ T cells, after which naive cells were positively selected on CD45RA and the negative fraction became the memory subset. After blood collection by leukapheresis, PBMCs were isolated using Ficoll-Histopaque density gradient centrifugation and then cryopreserved in the vapor phase of liquid nitrogen. Purity and quantity of every magnetically sorted T cell population were checked by analytical flow cytometry. Each sorted fraction had its genomic DNA isolated and then quantified by UV absorbance on a Nanodrop 2000c.

Input material: naive CD4+ T cells sorted from blood. The cell subset or site label, as the study defines it: CD45RA+ positively selected. This TCR was recovered from a man younger than 40 in good health. The chain was built from TRBV18 and TRBJ1-4, with a tentative D gene TRBD1 over 5 matching bases. In nucleotide form, the sequence is TGTGCCAGCTCATACAACTCGGGACTTACTAATGAAAAACTGTTTTTT. This is translated as CASSYNSGLTNEKLFF.